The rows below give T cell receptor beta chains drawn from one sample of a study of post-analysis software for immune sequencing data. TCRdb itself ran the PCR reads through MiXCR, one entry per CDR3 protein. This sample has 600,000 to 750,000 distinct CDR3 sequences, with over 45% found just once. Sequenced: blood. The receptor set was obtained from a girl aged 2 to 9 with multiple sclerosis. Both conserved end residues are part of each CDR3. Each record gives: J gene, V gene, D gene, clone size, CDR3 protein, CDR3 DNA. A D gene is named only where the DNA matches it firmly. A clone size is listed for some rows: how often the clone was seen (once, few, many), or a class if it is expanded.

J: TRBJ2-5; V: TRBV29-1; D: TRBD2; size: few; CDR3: CSVEPLGGGETQYF; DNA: TGCAGCGTTGAACCCCTAGGCGGGGGAGAGACCCAGTACTTC
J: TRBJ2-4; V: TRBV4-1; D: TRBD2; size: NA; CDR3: CASSQEVGGVAKNIQYF; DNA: TGCGCCAGCAGCCAAGAAGTGGGGGGGGTAGCCAAAAACATTCAGTACTTC
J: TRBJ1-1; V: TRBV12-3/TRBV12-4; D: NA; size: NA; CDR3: CASSLQGFEAFF; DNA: TGTGCCAGCAGCTTGCAAGGCTTTGAAGCTTTCTTT
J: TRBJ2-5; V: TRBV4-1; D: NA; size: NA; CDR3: CASSQVMWTVETQYF; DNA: TGCGCCAGCAGCCAAGTTATGTGGACAGTTGAGACCCAGTACTTC
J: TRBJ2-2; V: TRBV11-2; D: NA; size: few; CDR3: CASSLAVTGELFF; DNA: TGTGCCAGCAGCTTAGCGGTCACCGGGGAGCTGTTTTTT
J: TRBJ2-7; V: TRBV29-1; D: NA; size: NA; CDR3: CSVDTPLTYEQYF; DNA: TGCAGCGTTGACACACCGTTAACCTACGAGCAGTACTTC
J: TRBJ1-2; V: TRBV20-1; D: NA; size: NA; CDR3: CSARDARQGGGYTF; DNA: TGCAGTGCTAGAGACGCGCGCCAGGGTGGTGGCTACACCTTC
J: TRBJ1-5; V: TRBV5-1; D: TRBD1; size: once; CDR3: CASSYLPGQGNQPQHF; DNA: TGCGCCAGCAGCTATTTACCGGGACAGGGCAATCAACCCCAGCATTTT
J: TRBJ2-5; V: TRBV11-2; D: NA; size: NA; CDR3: CASSLDHDTSRETQYF; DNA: TGTGCCAGCAGCTTAGATCACGACACCTCGAGGGAGACCCAGTACTTC
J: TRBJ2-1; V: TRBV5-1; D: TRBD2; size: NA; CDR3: CASSLERGTTDNEQFF; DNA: TGCGCCAGCAGCTTGGAGCGGGGGACCACGGACAATGAGCAGTTCTTC
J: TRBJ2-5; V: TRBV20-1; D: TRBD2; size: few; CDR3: CSAGAGFQETQYF; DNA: TGCAGTGCTGGAGCGGGATTCCAAGAGACCCAGTACTTC
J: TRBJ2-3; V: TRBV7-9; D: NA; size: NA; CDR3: CASSLKEGILSDTQYF; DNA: TGTGCCAGCAGCTTAAAGGAGGGGATATTATCAGATACGCAGTATTTT
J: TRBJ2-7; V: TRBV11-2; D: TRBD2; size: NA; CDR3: CASSGAGGPIDEQYF; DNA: TGTGCCAGTTCTGGCGCGGGAGGGCCGATCGACGAGCAGTACTTC
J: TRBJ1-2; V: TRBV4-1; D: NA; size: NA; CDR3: CASIGYGYTF; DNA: TGCGCCAGCATTGGGTATGGCTACACCTTC
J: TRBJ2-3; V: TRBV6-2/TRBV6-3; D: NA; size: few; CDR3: CASSYRPEAARDTQYF; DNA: TGTGCCAGCAGTTACCGTCCCGAGGCAGCGAGGGATACGCAGTATTTT
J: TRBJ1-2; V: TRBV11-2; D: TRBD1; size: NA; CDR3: CASSRRTGLNGYTF; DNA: TGTGCCAGCAGCCGACGGACAGGGCTCAATGGCTACACCTTC
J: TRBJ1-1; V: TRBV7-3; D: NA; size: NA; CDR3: CASSLQGTSGTEAFF; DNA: TGTGCCAGCAGCTTACAGGGGACCTCGGGGACTGAAGCTTTCTTT
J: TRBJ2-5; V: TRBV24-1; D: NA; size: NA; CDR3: CATSDPRASDRETQYF; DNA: TGTGCCACCAGTGATCCTAGGGCTAGCGATCGAGAGACCCAGTACTTC
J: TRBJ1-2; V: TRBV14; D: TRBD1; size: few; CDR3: CASSQDGRDRDGYTF; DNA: TGTGCCAGCAGCCAAGACGGGCGGGACAGGGATGGCTACACCTTC
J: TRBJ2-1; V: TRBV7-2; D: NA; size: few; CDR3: CASSLGIGYEQFF; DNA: TGTGCCAGCAGCTTAGGGATAGGGTATGAGCAGTTCTTC
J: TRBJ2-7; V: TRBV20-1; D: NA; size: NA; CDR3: CSARGFTDYYEQYF; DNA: TGCAGTGCTAGAGGTTTTACAGATTATTACGAGCAGTACTTC
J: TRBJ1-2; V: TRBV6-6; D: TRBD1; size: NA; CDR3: CASTPTGEDYGYTF; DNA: TGTGCCAGCACCCCGACAGGGGAGGACTATGGCTACACCTTC